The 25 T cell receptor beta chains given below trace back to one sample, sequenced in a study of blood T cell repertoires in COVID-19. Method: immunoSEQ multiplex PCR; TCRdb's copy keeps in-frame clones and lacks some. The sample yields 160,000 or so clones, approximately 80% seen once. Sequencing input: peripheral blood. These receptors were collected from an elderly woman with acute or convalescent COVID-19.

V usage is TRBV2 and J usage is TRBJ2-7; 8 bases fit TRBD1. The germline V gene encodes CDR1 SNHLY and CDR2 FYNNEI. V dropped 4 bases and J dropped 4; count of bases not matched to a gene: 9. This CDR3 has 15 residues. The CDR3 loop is CASSVETGATYEQYF. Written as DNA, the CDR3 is TGTGCCAGCAGTGTCGAGACAGGGGCAACGTACGAGCAGTACTTC.

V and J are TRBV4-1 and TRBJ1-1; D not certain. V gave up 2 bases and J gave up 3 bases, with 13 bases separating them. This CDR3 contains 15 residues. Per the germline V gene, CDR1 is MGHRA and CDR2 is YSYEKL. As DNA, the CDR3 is TGCGCCAGCAGCCAATTCTCTAGAGGAGACACTGAAGCTTTCTTT. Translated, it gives CASSQFSRGDTEAFF.

The CDR3 DNA reads TGTGCCAGCAGCTTAGCGCCCGGGACTAGCGGGGGGCAAAATGAGCAGTTCTTC. It yields the protein CASSLAPGTSGGQNEQFF. This rearrangement joins TRBV7-2 to TRBJ2-1, with 15 bases matching TRBD2. J was trimmed by 7 bases and V by 0 bases; bases with no gene match: 7. CDR1 and CDR2 (germline): SGHTA, FQGNSA. This CDR3 spans 18 amino acids. Using reference TRBV7-2 and TRBJ2-1 for the parts outside the CDR3, the full variable domain is GAGVSQSPSNKVTEKGKDVELRCDPISGHTALYWYRQSLGQGLEFLIYFQGNSAPDKSGLPSDRFSAERTGGSVSTLTIQRTQQEDSAVYLCASSLAPGTSGGQNEQFFGPGTRLTVL.

In nucleotides, the CDR3 is TGCGCCAGCAGCCAAGACCGTATGTCGAACACTGAAGCTTTCTTT. Residues: CASSQDRMSNTEAFF. The chain combines TRBV4-1 with TRBJ1-1, with unresolved D. The CDR3 is made up of 15 amino acids. Germline V lookup: CDR1 MGHRA, CDR2 YSYEKL. V lost 0 bases to trimming and J lost 1 base, with 9 bases between them.

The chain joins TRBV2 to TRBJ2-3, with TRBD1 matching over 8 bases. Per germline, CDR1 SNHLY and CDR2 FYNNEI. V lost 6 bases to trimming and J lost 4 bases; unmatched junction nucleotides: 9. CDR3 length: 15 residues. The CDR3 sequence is CASSGAQGAADTQYF. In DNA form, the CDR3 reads TGTGCCAGCAGCGGCGCGCAGGGGGCAGCAGATACGCAGTATTTT.

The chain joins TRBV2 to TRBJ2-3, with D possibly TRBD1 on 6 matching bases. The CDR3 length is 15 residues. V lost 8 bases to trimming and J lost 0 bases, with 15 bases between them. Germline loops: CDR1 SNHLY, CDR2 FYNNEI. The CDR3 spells CASRLQGSSTDTQYF. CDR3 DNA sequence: TGTGCCAGCCGACTACAGGGATCTAGCACAGATACGCAGTATTTT.

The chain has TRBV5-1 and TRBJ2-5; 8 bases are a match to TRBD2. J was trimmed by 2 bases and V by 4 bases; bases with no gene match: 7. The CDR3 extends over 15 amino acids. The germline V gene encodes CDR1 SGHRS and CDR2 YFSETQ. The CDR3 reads CASSIGAGVQETQYF. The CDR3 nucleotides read TGCGCCAGCAGCATCGGAGCGGGAGTACAAGAGACCCAGTACTTC.

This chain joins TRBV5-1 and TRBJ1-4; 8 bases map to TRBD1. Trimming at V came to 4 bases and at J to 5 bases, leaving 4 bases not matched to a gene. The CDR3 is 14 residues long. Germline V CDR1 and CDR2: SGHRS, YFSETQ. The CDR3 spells CASSGQGLNEKLFF. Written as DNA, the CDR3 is TGCGCCAGCAGCGGACAGGGCTTGAATGAAAAACTGTTTTTT.

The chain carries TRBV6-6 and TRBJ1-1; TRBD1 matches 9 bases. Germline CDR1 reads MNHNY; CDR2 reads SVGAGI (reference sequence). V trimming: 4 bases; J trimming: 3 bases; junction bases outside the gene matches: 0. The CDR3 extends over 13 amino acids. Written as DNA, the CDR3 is TGTGCCAGCAGTTGGACAGGGGACACTGAAGCTTTCTTT. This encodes CASSWTGDTEAFF.

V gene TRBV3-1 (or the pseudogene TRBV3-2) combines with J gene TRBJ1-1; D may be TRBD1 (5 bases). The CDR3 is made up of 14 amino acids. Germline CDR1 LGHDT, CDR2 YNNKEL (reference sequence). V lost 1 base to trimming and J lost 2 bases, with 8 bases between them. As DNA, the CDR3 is TGTGCCAGCAGCCAAGGGGGGGGTAACACTGAAGCTTTCTTT. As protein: CASSQGGGNTEAFF.

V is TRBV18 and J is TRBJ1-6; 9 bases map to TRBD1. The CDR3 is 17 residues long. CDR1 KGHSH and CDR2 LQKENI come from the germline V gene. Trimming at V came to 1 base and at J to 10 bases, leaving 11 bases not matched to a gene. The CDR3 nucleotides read TGTGCCAGCTCACCACGCGAGCCGGGACAGGGAAACTCACCCCTCCACTTT. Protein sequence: CASSPREPGQGNSPLHF.

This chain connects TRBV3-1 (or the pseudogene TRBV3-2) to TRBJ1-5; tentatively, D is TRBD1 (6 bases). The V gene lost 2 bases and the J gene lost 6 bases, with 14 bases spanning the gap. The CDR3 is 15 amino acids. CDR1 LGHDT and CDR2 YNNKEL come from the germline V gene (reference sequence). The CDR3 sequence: CASSQTQGSLQPQHF. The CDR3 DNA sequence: TGTGCCAGCAGCCAAACCCAGGGGAGCCTTCAGCCCCAGCATTTT.

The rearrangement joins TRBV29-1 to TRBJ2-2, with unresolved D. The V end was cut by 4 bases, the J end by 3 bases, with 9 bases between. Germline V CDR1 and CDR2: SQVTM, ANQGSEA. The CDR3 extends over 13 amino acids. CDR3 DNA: TGCAGCGTTGGGCAGGCGTACACCGGGGAGCTGTTTTTT. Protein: CSVGQAYTGELFF.

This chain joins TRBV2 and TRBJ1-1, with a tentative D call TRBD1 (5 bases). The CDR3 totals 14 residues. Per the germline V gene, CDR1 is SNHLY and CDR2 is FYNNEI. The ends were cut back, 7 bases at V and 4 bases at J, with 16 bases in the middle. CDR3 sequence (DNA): TGTGCCAGCAATGCTAGGGGTCCGAGCACTGAAGCTTTCTTT. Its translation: CASNARGPSTEAFF. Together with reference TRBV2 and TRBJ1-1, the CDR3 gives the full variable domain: EPEVTQTPSHQVTQMGQEVILRCVPISNHLYFYWYRQILGQKVEFLVSFYNNEISEKSEIFDDQFSVERPDGSNFTLKIRSTKLEDSAMYFCASNARGPSTEAFFGQGTRLTVV.

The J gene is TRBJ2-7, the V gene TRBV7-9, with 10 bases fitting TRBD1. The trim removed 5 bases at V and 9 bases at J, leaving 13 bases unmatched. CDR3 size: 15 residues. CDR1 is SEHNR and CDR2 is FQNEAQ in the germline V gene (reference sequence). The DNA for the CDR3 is TGTGCCAGCAGCCTTGCCGGGACAGGGGACTGGGGGCAGTACTTC. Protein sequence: CASSLAGTGDWGQYF.

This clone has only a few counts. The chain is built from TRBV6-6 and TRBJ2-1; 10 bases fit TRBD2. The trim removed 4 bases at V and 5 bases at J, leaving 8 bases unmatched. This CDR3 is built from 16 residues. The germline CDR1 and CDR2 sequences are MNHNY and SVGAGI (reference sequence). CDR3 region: CASSSLSGGGNNEQFF. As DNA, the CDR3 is TGTGCCAGCAGTTCCCTCAGCGGGGGGGGGAACAATGAGCAGTTCTTC.

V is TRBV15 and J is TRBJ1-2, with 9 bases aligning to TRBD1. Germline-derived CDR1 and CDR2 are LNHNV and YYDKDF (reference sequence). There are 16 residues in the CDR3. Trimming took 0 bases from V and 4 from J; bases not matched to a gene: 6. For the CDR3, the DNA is TGTGCCACCAGCAGAGACACCGGGACAGGGAGCTATGGCTACACCTTC. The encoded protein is CATSRDTGTGSYGYTF.

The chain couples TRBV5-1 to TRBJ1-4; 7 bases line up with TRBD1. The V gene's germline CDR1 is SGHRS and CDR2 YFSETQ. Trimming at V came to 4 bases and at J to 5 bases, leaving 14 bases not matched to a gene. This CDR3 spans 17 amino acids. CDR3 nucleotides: TGCGCCAGCAGCACGACTGTCCCGGGACAGTTGAATGAAAAACTGTTTTTT. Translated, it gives CASSTTVPGQLNEKLFF.

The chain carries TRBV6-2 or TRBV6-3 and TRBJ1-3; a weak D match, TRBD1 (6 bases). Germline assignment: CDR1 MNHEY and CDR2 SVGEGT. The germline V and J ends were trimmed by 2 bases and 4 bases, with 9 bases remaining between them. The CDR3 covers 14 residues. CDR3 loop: CASSYGTQGNTIYF. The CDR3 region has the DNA TGTGCCAGCAGTTACGGGACACAAGGAAACACCATATATTTT.

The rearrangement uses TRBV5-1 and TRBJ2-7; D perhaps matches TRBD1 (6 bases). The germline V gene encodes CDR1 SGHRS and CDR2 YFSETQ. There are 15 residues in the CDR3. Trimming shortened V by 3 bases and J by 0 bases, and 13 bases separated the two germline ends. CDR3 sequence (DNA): TGCGCCAGCAGCTCGCGGACAGAAAGCTCCTACGAGCAGTACTTC. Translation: CASSSRTESSYEQYF.

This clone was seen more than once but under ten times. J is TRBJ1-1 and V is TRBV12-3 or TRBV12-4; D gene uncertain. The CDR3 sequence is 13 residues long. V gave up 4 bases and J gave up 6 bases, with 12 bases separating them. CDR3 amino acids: CASSSTSVPEAFF. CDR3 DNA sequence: TGTGCCAGCAGTTCTACCTCGGTGCCTGAAGCTTTCTTT.

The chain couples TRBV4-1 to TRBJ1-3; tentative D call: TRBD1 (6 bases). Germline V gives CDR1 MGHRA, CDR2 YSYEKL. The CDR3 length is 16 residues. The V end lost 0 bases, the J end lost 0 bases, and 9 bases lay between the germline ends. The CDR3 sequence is CASSQEGHNSGNTIYF. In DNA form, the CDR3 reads TGCGCCAGCAGCCAAGAGGGACACAACTCTGGAAACACCATATATTTT.

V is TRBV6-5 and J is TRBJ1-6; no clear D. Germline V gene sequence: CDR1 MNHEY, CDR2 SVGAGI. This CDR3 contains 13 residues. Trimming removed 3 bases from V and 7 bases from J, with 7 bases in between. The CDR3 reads CASSYTTNSPLHF. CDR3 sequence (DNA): TGTGCCAGCAGTTATACAACGAATTCACCCCTCCACTTT.

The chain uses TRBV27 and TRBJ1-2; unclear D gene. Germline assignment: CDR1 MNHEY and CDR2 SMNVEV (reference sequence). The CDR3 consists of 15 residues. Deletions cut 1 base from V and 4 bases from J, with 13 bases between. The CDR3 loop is CASSLFPGSAYGYTF. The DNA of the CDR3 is TGTGCCAGCAGTTTATTTCCGGGATCGGCCTATGGCTACACCTTC.

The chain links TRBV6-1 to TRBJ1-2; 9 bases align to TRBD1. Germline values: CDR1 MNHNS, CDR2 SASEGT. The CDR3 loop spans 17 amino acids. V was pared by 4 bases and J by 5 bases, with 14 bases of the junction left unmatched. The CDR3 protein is CASSVSGTGSQLYGYTF. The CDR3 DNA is TGTGCCAGCAGTGTTTCCGGGACAGGGTCCCAACTATATGGCTACACCTTC.